This T cell receptor beta chain originates from a study of cytomegalovirus exposure and HLA in healthy donors. This clone was seen a few times. Vbeta (60) and Jbeta (13) primers were used in the PCR. TCRdb's table, derived via immunoSEQ multiplex PCR, lists solely in-frame clones and lacks some. In the table there are about 230,000 clones, 82% of which are singletons. This CDR3 spans 13 amino acids. Per the germline V gene, CDR1 is SGHDT and CDR2 is YYEEEE. V lost 0 bases to trimming and J lost 1 base, with 4 bases between them. This sequence originates from a middle-aged woman in good health and CMV-seronegative. Sequencing was carried out using PBMCs. V usage is TRBV5-6 and J usage is TRBJ2-5; no reliable D call. CDR3 residues: CASSLDSQETQYF. CDR3 sequence (DNA): TGTGCCAGCAGCTTGGACAGCCAAGAGACCCAGTACTTC.